This entry lists 32 T cell receptor beta chains sequenced from one sample in a study of cytomegalovirus exposure and HLA in healthy donors. 60 Vbeta and 13 Jbeta primers were used in PCR. Repertoires were generated with immunoSEQ multiplex PCR, while TCRdb's copy carries only in-frame clones and drops some. Of about 150,000 clones in the sample, around three fifths were seen once. Sequenced input: PBMCs. These receptors were collected from a woman in her thirties or forties in good health and CMV-seronegative.

The rearrangement uses TRBV19 and TRBJ1-1, with D tentatively TRBD1 (6 bases). CDR3 length equals 13 residues. From germline, CDR1 is LNHDA and CDR2 SQIVND (reference sequence). The V end lost 6 bases, the J end lost 4 bases, and 12 bases lay between the germline ends. The CDR3 DNA reads as TGTGCCAGTAGGGTGGGGGGGGCCACTGAAGCTTTCTTT. It codes for CASRVGGATEAFF.

This rearrangement joins TRBV7-8 to TRBJ1-3; D may be TRBD1 (6 bases). Trimming left V 5 bases short and J 0 bases short, with 14 bases between. CDR1 and CDR2 from the germline V gene are SGHVS and FQNEAQ. This CDR3 spans 16 amino acids. The CDR3 DNA reads TGTGCCAGCAGCGCCAGGGGTCCGAGCTCTGGAAACACCATATATTTT. Translated: CASSARGPSSGNTIYF.

This chain uses TRBV5-1 with TRBJ1-1, with TRBD1 identical over 8 bases. The junction had 1 base not matched to a gene; V was cut back by 0 bases and J by 6 bases. CDR1 SGHRS and CDR2 YFSETQ come from the germline V gene. The CDR3 is 13 residues long. This CDR3 is CASSLGQGSEAFF. For the CDR3, the DNA is TGCGCCAGCAGCTTGGGACAGGGGTCTGAAGCTTTCTTT.

This clone was picked up a small number of times. The chain combines TRBV5-1 with TRBJ2-2, with 12 nucleotides matching TRBD2. The germline gives CDR1 SGHRS, CDR2 YFSETQ. With 4 bases clipped from V and 7 bases from J, the junction kept 8 bases outside the gene matches. The CDR3 length is 16 residues. CDR3 region: CASSPLAGGRDGELFF. The CDR3, as DNA: TGCGCCAGCAGCCCCCTAGCGGGGGGGCGGGACGGGGAGCTGTTTTTT.

The chain recombines TRBV28 with TRBJ1-5; D is undetermined. The germline CDR1 and CDR2 sequences are MDHEN and SYDVKM. Trimming took 6 bases from V and 7 from J, leaving 25 bases between them. This CDR3 has 17 amino acids. The CDR3 loop reads CASRQNRGMTLGQPQHF. CDR3 nucleotide sequence: TGTGCCAGCAGGCAAAATCGGGGAATGACGTTAGGACAGCCCCAGCATTTT.

The V call is TRBV6-1, the J call TRBJ1-5; possible D gene TRBD1, 5 bases. CDR1 MNHNS and CDR2 SASEGT come from the germline V gene. Trimming stripped 4 bases from V and 5 bases from J, with 9 bases between. This CDR3 is built from 13 residues. Written as DNA, the CDR3 is TGTGCCAGCAGTGGAACAGGCCATCAGCCCCAGCATTTT. Translated: CASSGTGHQPQHF.

The genes are TRBV2 and TRBJ1-1; 9 nucleotides match TRBD1. CDR3 size: 15 residues. Germline V gene lookup returns CDR1 SNHLY and CDR2 FYNNEI. The V and J ends lost 6 bases and 3 bases, in that order; junction bases with no gene match: 8. The CDR3 nucleotides are TGTGCCAGCAGGGCTGACAGGGGGAGGTACACTGAAGCTTTCTTT. Encoded protein: CASRADRGRYTEAFF.

V and J are TRBV7-8 and TRBJ1-5; no reliable D call. V lost 3 bases, J lost 6 bases, and 9 bases lay in between. This CDR3 comprises 13 residues. Germline CDR1 SGHVS, CDR2 FQNEAQ. CDR3 loop: CASSFSVGQPQHF. In nucleotides, the CDR3 is TGTGCCAGCAGCTTCTCAGTTGGTCAGCCCCAGCATTTT.

The chain has TRBV14 and TRBJ2-5; 8 bases align to TRBD1. The CDR3 extends over 14 amino acids. The germline gives CDR1 SGHDN, CDR2 FVKESK. V lost 4 bases and J lost 5; bases outside the gene matches: 6. CDR3 nucleotides: TGTGCCAGCAGCCTCAGGGGGCGCGTCGAGACCCAGTACTTC. As protein: CASSLRGRVETQYF.

The CDR3 is CASSRRGEAKNIQYF. The CDR3 DNA reads as TGTGCCAGCAGTCGGAGGGGTGAGGCCAAAAACATTCAGTACTTC. V and J are TRBV25-1 and TRBJ2-4, with D possibly matching TRBD2 (6 bases). Trimming stripped 5 bases from V and 1 base from J, with 12 bases between. CDR3 length: 15 residues. Germline CDR1 is MGHDK and CDR2 is SYGVNS.

This clone was detected a few times. CDR3 bases: TGTGCCAGTAGGACAGGGAAGGCAGAGACCCAGTACTTC. Translating it yields CASRTGKAETQYF. The V gene is TRBV19, the J gene TRBJ2-5, with 7 nucleotides matching TRBD1. The V and J ends lost 6 bases and 4 bases, in that order; junction bases with no gene match: 5. The V gene's germline CDR1 is LNHDA and CDR2 SQIVND (reference sequence). The CDR3 runs 13 residues.

The rearrangement links TRBV6-5 to TRBJ2-1; TRBD2 matches at 7 bases. CDR3 length equals 14 residues. V trimming: 8 bases; J trimming: 9 bases; junction bases outside the gene matches: 13. Germline CDR1 reads MNHEY; CDR2 reads SVGAGI. CDR3 sequence reads: CASAREGPGGEQFF. CDR3 DNA sequence: TGTGCCAGCGCACGTGAGGGGCCGGGAGGTGAGCAGTTCTTC.

This clone occurred many times. The chain links TRBV28 to TRBJ1-5, with D perhaps TRBD1 (5 bases). V shed 5 bases and J shed 3 bases, with 14 bases lying between them. The CDR3 totals 15 residues. CDR1 MDHEN and CDR2 SYDVKM come from the germline V gene. CDR3: CASSQAGRFNQPQHF. The CDR3 DNA reads as TGTGCCAGCAGTCAGGCGGGACGGTTCAATCAGCCCCAGCATTTT.

The V call is TRBV5-1, the J call TRBJ2-5; 8 nucleotides line up with TRBD2. The CDR3 length is 16 residues. Germline values: CDR1 SGHRS, CDR2 YFSETQ. V lost 0 bases to trimming and J lost 1 base; unmatched junction nucleotides: 5. CDR3 DNA sequence: TGCGCCAGCAGCTTGGACGTGAGCGGGGGCCAAGAGACCCAGTACTTC. Its protein is CASSLDVSGGQETQYF. The variable domain in full, with the rest retrieved from reference TRBV5-1 and TRBJ2-5, is KAGVTQTPRYLIKTRGQQVTLSCSPISGHRSVSWYQQTPGQGLQFLFEYFSETQRNKGNFPGRFSGRQFSNSRSEMNVSTLELGDSALYLCASSLDVSGGQETQYFGPGTRLLVL.

The chain combines TRBV29-1 with TRBJ1-5; TRBD1 agrees at 9 bases. From germline, CDR1 is SQVTM and CDR2 ANQGSEA. Trimming took 5 bases from V and 4 from J; bases not matched to a gene: 9. CDR3 size: 15 residues. The CDR3 DNA reads TGCAGCGTTCGCCCGGGGACAGGGTTAAATCAGCCCCAGCATTTT. This translates into CSVRPGTGLNQPQHF.

The chain recombines TRBV7-2 with TRBJ2-3; D might be TRBD2 (7 bases). The CDR3 is made up of 16 amino acids. Germline CDR1 reads SGHTA; CDR2 reads FQGNSA. Between the trimmed V and J ends, which lost 5 bases and 1 base, there was a span of 16 bases. The CDR3 protein is CASSGQTGGRTDTQYF. CDR3 DNA sequence: TGTGCCAGCAGCGGCCAAACGGGGGGCCGCACAGATACGCAGTATTTT. Based on the CDR3 plus reference TRBV7-2 and TRBJ2-3, the full variable domain is GAGVSQSPSNKVTEKGKDVELRCDPISGHTALYWYRQSLGQGLEFLIYFQGNSAPDKSGLPSDRFSAERTGGSVSTLTIQRTQQEDSAVYLCASSGQTGGRTDTQYFGPGTRLTVL.

This chain uses TRBV7-2 with TRBJ1-2; 7 bases align to TRBD1. From germline, CDR1 is SGHTA and CDR2 FQGNSA. The V and J ends lost 5 bases and 0 bases, in that order; junction bases with no gene match: 3. The CDR3 extends over 14 amino acids. DNA for the CDR3: TGTGCCAGCAGCCACACAGGGGCTAACTATGGCTACACCTTC. Its translation: CASSHTGANYGYTF.

The rearrangement uses TRBV6-5 and TRBJ1-5, with unresolved D. CDR1 and CDR2 (germline): MNHEY, SVGAGI. This CDR3 has 15 residues. V shed 6 bases and J shed 0 bases, with 12 bases lying between them. DNA for the CDR3: TGTGCCAGCAGACCAAGCCCTTATAGCAATCAGCCCCAGCATTTT. The encoded protein is CASRPSPYSNQPQHF.

The DNA of the CDR3 is TGTGCCAGCAGCTCCCGGGAGTGGGACAATCAGCCCCAGCATTTT. The encoded protein is CASSSREWDNQPQHF. The chain is built from TRBV7-8 and TRBJ1-5, with D uncertain. Trimming removed 4 bases at V and 3 bases at J, with 13 bases between. The CDR3 has 15 amino acids. The germline CDR1 and CDR2 sequences are SGHVS and FQNEAQ.

The rearrangement links TRBV11-2 to TRBJ1-2; D not resolved. Looked up from germline, CDR1 is SGHAT and CDR2 is FQNNGV. Deletions cut 4 bases from V and 2 bases from J, with 14 bases between. CDR3 length: 15 residues. CDR3 region: CASSSLRFRNYGYTF. CDR3 coding DNA: TGTGCCAGCAGCTCTCTTCGGTTCAGGAACTATGGCTACACCTTC. The entire variable domain, with the rest obtained from reference TRBV11-2 and TRBJ1-2, is as follows: EAGVAQSPRYKIIEKRQSVAFWCNPISGHATLYWYQQILGQGPKLLIQFQNNGVVDDSQLPKDRFSAERLKGVDSTLKIQPAKLEDSAVYLCASSSLRFRNYGYTFGSGTRLTVV.

This chain links TRBV5-1 with TRBJ2-4; 7 positions agree with TRBD1. Losses at the gene ends were 0 bases for V and 6 bases for J; bases not matched to a gene: 3. This CDR3 spans 14 amino acids. Looked up from germline, CDR1 is SGHRS and CDR2 is YFSETQ. DNA of the CDR3: TGCGCCAGCAGCTTGGAGGGACAGTCAAACATTCAGTACTTC. It yields the protein CASSLEGQSNIQYF.

This clone was counted between two and nine times. The rearrangement links TRBV9 to TRBJ2-2; D call uncertain. Trimming removed 0 bases at V and 1 base at J, with 4 bases between. Germline V lookup: CDR1 SGDLS, CDR2 YYNGEE. This CDR3 has 14 amino acids. The CDR3 reads CASSVGRNTGELFF. CDR3 DNA: TGTGCCAGCAGCGTAGGCAGGAACACCGGGGAGCTGTTTTTT.

The rearrangement joins TRBV5-6 to TRBJ2-1, with D tentatively TRBD2 (8 bases). The CDR3 has 15 residues. The germline gives CDR1 SGHDT, CDR2 YYEEEE. The germline V and J ends were trimmed by 3 bases and 10 bases, with 20 bases remaining between them. The CDR3 reads CASSSGTAGAREQFF. Here the CDR3 DNA reads TGTGCCAGCAGCTCCGGGACAGCGGGAGCACGCGAGCAGTTCTTC.

The J gene is TRBJ1-2, the V gene TRBV30, with D possibly matching TRBD1 (6 bases). Trimming took off 4 bases at V and 5 bases at J, with 14 bases between the two ends. Per the germline V gene, CDR1 is GTSNPN and CDR2 is SVGIG (reference sequence). CDR3 length: 13 residues. The chain's CDR3 is CAWILDSLYGYTF. CDR3 coding DNA: TGTGCCTGGATCCTGGACAGCCTTTATGGCTACACCTTC.

The chain links TRBV6-1 to TRBJ1-1; D is unclear. Germline-derived CDR1 and CDR2 are MNHNS and SASEGT. Trimming shortened V by 4 bases and J by 0 bases, and 15 bases separated the two germline ends. The CDR3 sequence is 16 residues long. The CDR3 bases are TGTGCCAGCAGTGTTGGGCCGCGACCCCTGAACACTGAAGCTTTCTTT. Translated: CASSVGPRPLNTEAFF.

This chain's CDR3 is CASSRDSGTYNEQFF. CDR3 nucleotides: TGTGCCAGCAGCCGGGACAGCGGAACTTACAATGAGCAGTTCTTC. V and J are TRBV9 and TRBJ2-1; 7 nucleotides match TRBD1. CDR3 size: 15 residues. CDR1 SGDLS and CDR2 YYNGEE come from the germline V gene. J gave up 4 bases and V 4 bases, and 8 bases lay outside the gene matches. Filled out from reference TRBV9 and TRBJ2-1, the complete variable domain reads DSGVTQTPKHLITATGQRVTLRCSPRSGDLSVYWYQQSLDQGLQFLIQYYNGEERAKGNILERFSAQQFPDLHSELNLSSLELGDSALYFCASSRDSGTYNEQFFGPGTRLTVL.

This clone was picked up a small number of times. The V gene is TRBV7-8, the J gene TRBJ1-4; maybe TRBD1 (6 bases). Deletions cut 5 bases from V and 7 bases from J, with 14 bases between. Germline CDR1 SGHVS, CDR2 FQNEAQ. This CDR3 is built from 14 residues. The CDR3 is CASSQQGLGEKLFF. Here the CDR3 DNA reads TGTGCCAGCAGCCAACAGGGCCTTGGTGAAAAACTGTTTTTT. Using reference TRBV7-8 and TRBJ1-4 for the parts outside the CDR3, the full variable domain is GAGVSQSPRYKVAKRGQDVALRCDPISGHVSLFWYQQALGQGPEFLTYFQNEAQLDKSGLPSDRFFAERPEGSVSTLKIQRTQQEDSAVYLCASSQQGLGEKLFFGSGTQLSVL.

Of note for this clone: The junction and the germline gene differ at one end; a read error may be behind it. The chain couples TRBV6-6 to TRBJ2-7; TRBD1 matches at 9 bases. The CDR3 is 12 residues long. Germline V lookup: CDR1 MNHNY, CDR2 SVGAGI (reference sequence). CDR3: CASSYPGQGKFF. Here the CDR3 DNA reads TGTGCCAGCAGTTACCCGGGACAGGGAAAGTTTTTC.

V usage is TRBV30 and J usage is TRBJ2-7; D might be TRBD2 (5 bases). Germline V gene data show CDR1 as GTSNPN and CDR2 as SVGIG (reference sequence). V was shortened by 4 bases and J by 6 bases, with 16 bases between the two germline ends. The CDR3 extends over 13 amino acids. CDR3 amino acids: CAWTKQLASEQYF. The DNA of the CDR3 is TGTGCCTGGACCAAGCAGCTAGCCAGCGAGCAGTACTTC. Using reference TRBV30 and TRBJ2-7 for the parts outside the CDR3, the full variable domain is SQTIHQWPATLVQPVGSPLSLECTVEGTSNPNLYWYRQAAGRGLQLLFYSVGIGQISSEVPQNLSASRPQDRQFILSSKKLLLSDSGFYLCAWTKQLASEQYFGPGTRLTVT.

V usage is TRBV2 and J usage is TRBJ2-2; D not resolved. The CDR3 has 11 amino acids. Germline values: CDR1 SNHLY, CDR2 FYNNEI. The ends were cut back, 6 bases at V and 9 bases at J, with 8 bases in the middle. The CDR3 protein is CASRARRELFF. CDR3 sequence (DNA): TGTGCCAGCAGAGCGAGAAGGGAGCTGTTTTTT.

V gene TRBV7-8 combines with J gene TRBJ1-6; TRBD1 is a possible D gene (5 bases). V lost 2 bases, J lost 0 bases, and 14 bases lay in between. This CDR3 is 18 amino acids long. The germline V gene encodes CDR1 SGHVS and CDR2 FQNEAQ. CDR3 DNA sequence: TGTGCCAGCAGCTTATCCTCAGGGAGGAGCTCCTATAATTCACCCCTCCACTTT. Translated: CASSLSSGRSSYNSPLHF.

The rearrangement links TRBV6-6 to TRBJ1-3; D is perhaps TRBD1 (6 bases). The CDR3 spans 16 residues. The V gene's germline CDR1 is MNHNY and CDR2 SVGAGI (reference sequence). V was cut by 0 bases and J by 3 bases, with 12 bases left in between. The CDR3 loop is CASSYSRGGSGNTIYF. DNA for the CDR3: TGTGCCAGCAGTTACTCGAGGGGGGGGAGTGGAAACACCATATATTTT.